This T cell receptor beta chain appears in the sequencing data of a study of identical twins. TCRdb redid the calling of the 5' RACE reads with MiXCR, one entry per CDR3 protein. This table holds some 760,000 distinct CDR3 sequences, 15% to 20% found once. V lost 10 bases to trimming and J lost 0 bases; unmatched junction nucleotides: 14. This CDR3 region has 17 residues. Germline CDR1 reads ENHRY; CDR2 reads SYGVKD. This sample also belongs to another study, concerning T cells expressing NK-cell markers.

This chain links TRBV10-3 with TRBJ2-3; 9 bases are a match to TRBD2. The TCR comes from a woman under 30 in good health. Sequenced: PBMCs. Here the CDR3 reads CATALAGDGVSTDTQYF. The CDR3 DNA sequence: TGTGCCACCGCCTTAGCGGGAGACGGCGTGAGCACAGATACGCAGTATTTT.